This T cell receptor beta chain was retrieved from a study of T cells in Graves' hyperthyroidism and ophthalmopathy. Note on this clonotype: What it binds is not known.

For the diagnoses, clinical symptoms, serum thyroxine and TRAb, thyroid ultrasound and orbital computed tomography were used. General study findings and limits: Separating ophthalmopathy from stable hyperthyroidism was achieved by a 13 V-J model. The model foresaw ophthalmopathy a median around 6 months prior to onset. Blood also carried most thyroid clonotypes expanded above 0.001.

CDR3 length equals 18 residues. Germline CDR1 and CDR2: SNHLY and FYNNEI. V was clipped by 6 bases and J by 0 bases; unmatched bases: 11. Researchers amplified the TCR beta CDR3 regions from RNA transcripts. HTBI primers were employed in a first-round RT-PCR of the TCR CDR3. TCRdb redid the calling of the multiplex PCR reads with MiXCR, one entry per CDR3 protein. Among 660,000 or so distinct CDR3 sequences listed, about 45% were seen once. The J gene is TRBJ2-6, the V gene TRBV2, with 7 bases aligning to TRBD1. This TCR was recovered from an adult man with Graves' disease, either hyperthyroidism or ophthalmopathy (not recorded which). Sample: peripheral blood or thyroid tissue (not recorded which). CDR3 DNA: TGTGCCAGCAGCGACAGGGTAGGGGGAAGCTCTGGGGCCAACGTCCTGACTTTC. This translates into CASSDRVGGSSGANVLTF.